A selection of T cell receptor beta chains follows, all from one sample in a study of T cell repertoires in cytomegalovirus infection. MiXCR, run by TCRdb on the reads, gives a single entry per CDR3 protein. The table lists about 830,000 distinct CDR3 sequences, less than 35% of them singletons, with 9.5% to 15% in the top ten. Their cognate antigens are unknown. Material: cultured CD8+ T cells from PBMCs, obtained from culture after CMV antigen stimulation. The receptors derive from a human donor in good health (CMV status not recorded). Some clones in this sample may be carry-over from other donors' samples. Each CDR3 is given with its conserved first and last residue. The order of the fields is CDR3 DNA, CDR3 protein, V gene, clone size, J gene, D gene. D genes are given only for firm matches. The listing skips clone size in some rows; elsewhere it reads once, few, many or a size class.

DNA: TGTGCCAGCGGACGTCGGCGGACAGGGACGAACACTGAAGCTTTCTTT; CDR3: CASGRRRTGTNTEAFF; V: TRBV19; size: few; J: TRBJ1-1; D: TRBD1
DNA: TGTGCCAGCAGCCCGGATAGCGGGGAGGAGACCCAGTACTTC; CDR3: CASSPDSGEETQYF; V: TRBV5-8; size: NA; J: TRBJ2-5; D: TRBD2
DNA: TGTGCCATCAAGACAGCCTATGGCTACACCTTC; CDR3: CAIKTAYGYTF; V: TRBV10-3; size: few; J: TRBJ1-2; D: NA
DNA: TGTGCCAGCAGCTTAAAACACGGAGGGACGGAGACCCAGTACTTC; CDR3: CASSLKHGGTETQYF; V: TRBV7-9; size: many; J: TRBJ2-5; D: NA
DNA: TGTGCCAGCAGTTTGGGGGACAGGAGGGCTGAGCTGTTTTTT; CDR3: CASSLGDRRAELFF; V: TRBV7-6; size: few; J: TRBJ2-2; D: TRBD1
DNA: TGTGCCAGCAGAATTCTGGGACAGGGGTATAACGGGGAGCTGTTTTTT; CDR3: CASRILGQGYNGELFF; V: TRBV12-3/TRBV12-4; size: NA; J: TRBJ2-2; D: TRBD1
DNA: TGTGCCAGCAGTTTTATCGTCACTGAAGCTTTCTTT; CDR3: CASSFIVTEAFF; V: TRBV28; size: NA; J: TRBJ1-1; D: NA
DNA: TGTGCCAGCAGGGGATATAGACTAGCCGACTACAATGAGCAGTTCTTC; CDR3: CASRGYRLADYNEQFF; V: TRBV12-3/TRBV12-4; size: NA; J: TRBJ2-1; D: TRBD2
DNA: TGTGCCAGCAGTTACGTCGTGGGCTCTGGAAACACCATATATTTT; CDR3: CASSYVVGSGNTIYF; V: TRBV6-2/TRBV6-3; size: NA; J: TRBJ1-3; D: NA
DNA: TGTGCCAGCAGTTACTCGGGGTATAGATACACCGGGGAGCTGTTTTTT; CDR3: CASSYSGYRYTGELFF; V: TRBV6-6; size: NA; J: TRBJ2-2; D: NA
DNA: TGTGCCACCAGCAGAGTGGGAGATCAGCCCCAGCATTTT; CDR3: CATSRVGDQPQHF; V: TRBV15; size: few; J: TRBJ1-5; D: NA
DNA: TGTGCCAGCAGTTTCCCTGAGCAGTTCTTC; CDR3: CASSFPEQFF; V: TRBV27; size: NA; J: TRBJ2-1; D: NA
DNA: TGTGCCAGCAGCCCTGTCTACTTGACAGGCCCGGGCGATCAGCCCCAGCATTTT; CDR3: CASSPVYLTGPGDQPQHF; V: TRBV6-5; size: NA; J: TRBJ1-5; D: NA
DNA: TGTACCAGCAGTGAACGGGCAGCATATAACCTCAATGAGCAGTTCTTC; CDR3: CTSSERAAYNLNEQFF; V: TRBV6-1; size: NA; J: TRBJ2-1; D: NA
DNA: TGTGCCAGTTGGGCAGAGGGAGCGGAAGCTTTCTTT; CDR3: CASWAEGAEAFF; V: TRBV19; size: few; J: TRBJ1-1; D: NA
DNA: TGTGCCAGCAGTTTGACGACCCGAGGGGTGAACACTGAAGCTTTCTTT; CDR3: CASSLTTRGVNTEAFF; V: TRBV6-5; size: NA; J: TRBJ1-1; D: NA
DNA: TGTGCCAGCAGCTTGGTGGATAAAACAGATACGCAGTATTTT; CDR3: CASSLVDKTDTQYF; V: TRBV7-9; size: NA; J: TRBJ2-3; D: NA
DNA: TGTGCCATCAGTGAGTGGGAGGACGCCCGGATGGAAGGCTACACCTTC; CDR3: CAISEWEDARMEGYTF; V: TRBV10-3; size: NA; J: TRBJ1-2; D: NA
DNA: TGTGCCAGCAGCCCTTTGGCCATACCCCTTACGACAGATACGCAGTATTTT; CDR3: CASSPLAIPLTTDTQYF; V: TRBV11-1; size: few; J: TRBJ2-3; D: NA
DNA: TGTGCCAGTAGTATAGTAGTCGGGACAGCTAATGAAGCTTTCTTT; CDR3: CASSIVVGTANEAFF; V: TRBV19; size: few; J: TRBJ1-1; D: TRBD1
DNA: TGTGCCAGCAGTTCCGGGGGCCCCAAGGGAGAGACCCAGTACTTC; CDR3: CASSSGGPKGETQYF; V: TRBV28; size: few; J: TRBJ2-5; D: NA
DNA: TGTGCCAGCAGCCAAGAACTATCCAATGAGCAGTTCTTC; CDR3: CASSQELSNEQFF; V: TRBV3-1; size: NA; J: TRBJ2-1; D: NA
DNA: TGTGCCAGCAGATCCCCGGTCCCGAAAGACACCTTCCCTCCTTTGGGTAACACCGGGGAGCTGTTTTTT; CDR3: CASRSPVPKDTFPPLGNTGELFF; V: TRBV7-6; size: NA; J: TRBJ2-2; D: NA
DNA: TGTGCCAGCAGACCCAACTCGGGGAGGACCGGGGAGCTGTTTTTT; CDR3: CASRPNSGRTGELFF; V: TRBV5-6; size: NA; J: TRBJ2-2; D: NA
DNA: TGTGCCAGCAGCACTAGCGGGGGGAACACCGGGGAGCTGTTTTTT; CDR3: CASSTSGGNTGELFF; V: TRBV7-6; size: many; J: TRBJ2-2; D: TRBD2
DNA: TGCGCCAGCACCTCCGGGGACTTAATTCAGTACTTC; CDR3: CASTSGDLIQYF; V: TRBV5-1; size: few; J: TRBJ2-4; D: NA
DNA: TGTGCCACCTCTCCTTGGGGAGGGAGCAATCAGCCCCAGCATTTT; CDR3: CATSPWGGSNQPQHF; V: TRBV15; size: NA; J: TRBJ1-5; D: NA
DNA: TGTGCCATCAGTGAGACTATGAAACGGGACAGGTCCTATGGCTACACCTTC; CDR3: CAISETMKRDRSYGYTF; V: TRBV10-3; size: few; J: TRBJ1-2; D: TRBD1
DNA: TGTGCCAGCAGCACGTACAGGGTCGGCACTGAAGCTTTCTTT; CDR3: CASSTYRVGTEAFF; V: TRBV7-2; size: many; J: TRBJ1-1; D: NA
DNA: TGTGCCAGCAGTTACGAACAGGGTCCCTACGAGCAGTACTTC; CDR3: CASSYEQGPYEQYF; V: TRBV6-8; size: NA; J: TRBJ2-7; D: NA
DNA: TGTGCCACCAGCGATGGGACTGGGGGAGCCGCCACAGATACGCAGTATTTT; CDR3: CATSDGTGGAATDTQYF; V: TRBV15; size: NA; J: TRBJ2-3; D: NA
DNA: TGTGCCAGCAGGGCTGGGGGAGTCGATGAAAAACTGTTTTTT; CDR3: CASRAGGVDEKLFF; V: TRBV7-9; size: NA; J: TRBJ1-4; D: NA
DNA: TGTGCCAGCAGCTTAGGGCGAGGGGGATACACCGGGGAGCTGTTTTTT; CDR3: CASSLGRGGYTGELFF; V: TRBV7-2; size: many; J: TRBJ2-2; D: NA
DNA: TGCGCCAGCAGCTTGGATGTGTCTATGAACACTGAAGCTTTCTTT; CDR3: CASSLDVSMNTEAFF; V: TRBV5-1; size: NA; J: TRBJ1-1; D: NA
DNA: TGTGACAGCAGTCCGACAGGGTCCTACAATGAGCAGTTCTTC; CDR3: CDSSPTGSYNEQFF; V: TRBV3-1; size: NA; J: TRBJ2-1; D: TRBD1
DNA: TGTGCCAGCAGCTTAGGTTTGGTTCGCCGGGACACCGGTAATGAAAAACTGTTTTTT; CDR3: CASSLGLVRRDTGNEKLFF; V: TRBV7-4; size: few; J: TRBJ1-4; D: NA
DNA: TGTGCCACCTGGACAGGGAATGGCTACACCTTC; CDR3: CATWTGNGYTF; V: TRBV25-1; size: NA; J: TRBJ1-2; D: TRBD1
DNA: TGTGCCAGCAGTGAACCCCGACTAGCGGGGGCTAACTACAATGAGCAGTTCTTC; CDR3: CASSEPRLAGANYNEQFF; V: TRBV6-1; size: many; J: TRBJ2-1; D: TRBD2
DNA: TGTGCCAGCAGTGAATTGGGGGAATGGGAGACCCAGTACTTC; CDR3: CASSELGEWETQYF; V: TRBV6-1; size: NA; J: TRBJ2-5; D: NA
DNA: TGCAGCGTTGAAGAAGTCAGAGGCCGGATTTTCGCCTTC; CDR3: CSVEEVRGRIFAF; V: TRBV29-1; size: few; J: TRBJ1-2; D: NA
DNA: TGTGCCAGCAGTTACCGGGCGTTCACTGAAGCTTTCTTT; CDR3: CASSYRAFTEAFF; V: TRBV6-2/TRBV6-3; size: NA; J: TRBJ1-1; D: NA
DNA: TGTGCCAGCCCCCCCCCGCGGGGGAACGGCTACACCTTC; CDR3: CASPPPRGNGYTF; V: TRBV2; size: NA; J: TRBJ1-2; D: NA
DNA: TGTGCCAGCAGCCCGGACAGGGTTGACACTGAAGCTTTCTTT; CDR3: CASSPDRVDTEAFF; V: TRBV7-9; size: few; J: TRBJ1-1; D: TRBD1
DNA: TGTGCCAGCAGTCAGGGGACTAGCGGAGGGGCGAACACCGGGGAGCTGTTTTTT; CDR3: CASSQGTSGGANTGELFF; V: TRBV27; size: NA; J: TRBJ2-2; D: TRBD2
DNA: TGTGCCAGCAGTTCACGACAGGGGCATCAGCCCCAGCATTTT; CDR3: CASSSRQGHQPQHF; V: TRBV27; size: NA; J: TRBJ1-5; D: TRBD1
DNA: TGCAGCGTTGAAGGGGGGCTACCCGGGACAGAAGACAATGAGCAGTTCTTC; CDR3: CSVEGGLPGTEDNEQFF; V: TRBV29-1; size: few; J: TRBJ2-1; D: TRBD1
DNA: TGCAGTGCTAGAGATAGAGTGTACAATGAGCAGTTCTTC; CDR3: CSARDRVYNEQFF; V: TRBV20-1; size: once; J: TRBJ2-1; D: NA
DNA: TGTGCCAGCAGCTTAGAACGCCTGTCGGGAAATGAGCAGTTCTTC; CDR3: CASSLERLSGNEQFF; V: TRBV7-2; size: many; J: TRBJ2-1; D: NA
DNA: TGTGCCAGCAGCTTGATACAGGCCCAAGAGACCCAGTACTTC; CDR3: CASSLIQAQETQYF; V: TRBV13; size: once; J: TRBJ2-5; D: NA
DNA: TGTGCCAGCAGCTTGAGCCTAGCGGGAGGGACCCAGTACTTC; CDR3: CASSLSLAGGTQYF; V: TRBV5-4; size: NA; J: TRBJ2-5; D: TRBD2
DNA: TGTGCCACCAGTGACCCCACCTGGTTGGCCGGGGAGCTGTTTTTT; CDR3: CATSDPTWLAGELFF; V: TRBV24-1; size: few; J: TRBJ2-2; D: NA
DNA: TGTGCCAGCAGTTTTCTAGGGGCAAATGAGCAGTTCTTC; CDR3: CASSFLGANEQFF; V: TRBV27; size: NA; J: TRBJ2-1; D: NA